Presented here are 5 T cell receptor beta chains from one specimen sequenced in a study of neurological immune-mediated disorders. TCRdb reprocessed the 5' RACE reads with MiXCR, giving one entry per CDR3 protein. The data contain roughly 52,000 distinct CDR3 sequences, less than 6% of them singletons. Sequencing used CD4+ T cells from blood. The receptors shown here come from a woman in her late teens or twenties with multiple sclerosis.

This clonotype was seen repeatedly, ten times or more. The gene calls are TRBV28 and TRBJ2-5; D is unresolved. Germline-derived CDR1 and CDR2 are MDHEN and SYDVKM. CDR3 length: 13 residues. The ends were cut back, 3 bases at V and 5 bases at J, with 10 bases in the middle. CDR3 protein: CASSFTQTETQYF. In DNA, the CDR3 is TGTGCCAGCAGTTTTACGCAAACGGAGACCCAGTACTTC.

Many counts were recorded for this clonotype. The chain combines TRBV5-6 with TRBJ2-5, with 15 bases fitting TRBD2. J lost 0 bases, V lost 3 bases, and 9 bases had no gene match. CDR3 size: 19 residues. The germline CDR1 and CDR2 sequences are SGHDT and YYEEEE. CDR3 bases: TGTGCCAGCAGCTCGGAAGGGACTAGCGGGGGGATGTACCAAGAGACCCAGTACTTC. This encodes CASSSEGTSGGMYQETQYF. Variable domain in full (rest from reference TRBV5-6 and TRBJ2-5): DAGVTQSPTHLIKTRGQQVTLRCSPKSGHDTVSWYQQALGQGPQFIFQYYEEEERQRGNFPDRFSGHQFPNYSSELNVNALLLGDSALYLCASSSEGTSGGMYQETQYFGPGTRLLVL.

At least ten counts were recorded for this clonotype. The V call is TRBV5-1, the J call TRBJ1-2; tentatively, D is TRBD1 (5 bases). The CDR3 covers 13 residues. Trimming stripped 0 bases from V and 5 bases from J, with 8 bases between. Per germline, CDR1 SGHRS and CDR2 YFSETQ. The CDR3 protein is CASSLARQYGYTF. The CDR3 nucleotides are TGCGCCAGCAGCTTGGCTCGACAGTATGGCTACACCTTC.

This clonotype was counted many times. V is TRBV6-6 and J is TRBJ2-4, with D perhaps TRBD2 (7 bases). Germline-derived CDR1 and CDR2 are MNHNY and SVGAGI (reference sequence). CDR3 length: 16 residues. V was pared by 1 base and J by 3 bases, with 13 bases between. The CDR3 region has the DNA TGTGCCAGCAGTTACTTCGGGGGAGGGGGCAAAAACATTCAGTACTTC. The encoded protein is CASSYFGGGGKNIQYF.

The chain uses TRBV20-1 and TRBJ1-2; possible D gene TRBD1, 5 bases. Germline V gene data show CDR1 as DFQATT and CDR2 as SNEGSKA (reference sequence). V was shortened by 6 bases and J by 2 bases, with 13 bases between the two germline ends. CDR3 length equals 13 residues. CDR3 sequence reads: CSAVKQANYGYTF. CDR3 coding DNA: TGCAGTGCCGTCAAACAGGCGAACTATGGCTACACCTTC.